This TCR beta chain originates from a study of T-cell memory formation after mild COVID-19. Looking at the study overall: Largely donor-specific sequence clusters came from a couple of donors.

CDR3 length: 15 amino acids. Trimming removed 4 bases from V and 5 bases from J; junction bases left unmatched: 4. Per the germline V gene, CDR1 is LNHDA and CDR2 is SQIVND (reference sequence). Study results and limitations: Clones shrinking from day 15 to 85 showed even CD4/CD8 mixes; later expanders tilted CD4+. Contracting CD4+ clones sat mainly in CM and EM; CD8+ in EMRA.

This clonotype was found many times. The antigen remains undetermined. TCR alpha and TCR beta cDNA libraries carrying sample barcodes and UMIs came from 5'RACE with constant-segment primers. TCRdb ran MiXCR on the 5' RACE reads and lists one entry per CDR3 protein. Among roughly 6,000 distinct CDR3 sequences listed, 20% to 25% were seen once. The sequence was obtained from an adult woman who had mild COVID-19 (a few samples of this study predate the infection). Cell type and time point are not known. Sequenced input: PBMCs or a T cell subset sorted from them (not recorded which). The chain combines TRBV19 with TRBJ2-7; TRBD2 agrees at 14 bases. The CDR3 is CASSTPGLAGDEQYF. The CDR3 DNA is TGTGCCAGTAGTACACCGGGACTAGCGGGGGACGAGCAGTACTTC.